These 29 T cell receptor beta chains originate from one sample sequenced in a study of cytomegalovirus exposure and HLA in healthy donors. 60 Vbeta and 13 Jbeta primers were used in PCR. Profiled with immunoSEQ multiplex PCR; TCRdb holds only in-frame clones, not every one. The table includes about 150,000 clones, roughly three quarters detected once. Sequenced sample: PBMCs. Receptor source: a man aged 55-75 years in good health and CMV-seronegative.

The CDR3 coding sequence is TGTGCCAGCAGCTTGCGGGACAGTATCTCTGGGGCCAACGTCCTGACTTTC. Translated, it gives CASSLRDSISGANVLTF. This chain uses TRBV5-4 with TRBJ2-6; the match to TRBD1 covers 7 bases. The CDR3 covers 17 residues. The germline CDR1 and CDR2 sequences are SGHNT and YYREEE (reference sequence). J was trimmed by 0 bases and V by 1 base; bases with no gene match: 4.

The V and J genes are TRBV5-1 and TRBJ1-1; 7 bases agree with TRBD1. The CDR3 consists of 14 residues. The germline CDR1 and CDR2 sequences are SGHRS and YFSETQ. V lost 5 bases, J lost 4 bases, and 8 bases stayed unmatched. DNA of the CDR3: TGCGCCAGCAGGACAGGGATGGGGAGCACTGAAGCTTTCTTT. Translation: CASRTGMGSTEAFF. The variable domain in full, with the rest retrieved from reference TRBV5-1 and TRBJ1-1, is KAGVTQTPRYLIKTRGQQVTLSCSPISGHRSVSWYQQTPGQGLQFLFEYFSETQRNKGNFPGRFSGRQFSNSRSEMNVSTLELGDSALYLCASRTGMGSTEAFFGQGTRLTVV.

The rearrangement links TRBV11-3 to TRBJ1-1; D may be TRBD1 (6 bases). The CDR3 loop spans 14 amino acids. The V gene lost 4 bases and the J gene lost 2 bases, with 11 bases spanning the gap. CDR1 is SGHNT and CDR2 is YENEEA in the germline V gene. The CDR3 DNA reads TGTGCCAGCAGCTCATCCGGGACAAACACTGAAGCTTTCTTT. This gives the protein CASSSSGTNTEAFF.

The V gene is TRBV28, the J gene TRBJ1-4, with TRBD1 matching over 7 bases. The V gene's germline CDR1 is MDHEN and CDR2 SYDVKM. The CDR3 is made up of 14 amino acids. The J segment lost 8 bases and the V segment lost 5 bases, leaving 8 bases of the junction unmatched. The CDR3 sequence is CASSPGTELEKLFF. Here the CDR3 DNA reads TGTGCCAGCAGTCCCGGGACAGAACTGGAAAAACTGTTTTTT. Complete variable domain (other parts from reference TRBV28 and TRBJ1-4): DVKVTQSSRYLVKRTGEKVFLECVQDMDHENMFWYRQDPGLGLRLIYFSYDVKMKEKGDIPEGYSVSREKKERFSLILESASTNQTSMYLCASSPGTELEKLFFGSGTQLSVL.

This clone was detected only once. The chain recombines TRBV5-1 with TRBJ2-7; 7 bases line up with TRBD2. The J segment lost 5 bases and the V segment lost 2 bases, leaving 4 bases of the junction unmatched. The CDR3 totals 13 residues. The germline gives CDR1 SGHRS, CDR2 YFSETQ. The CDR3 loop is CASSLLRENEQYF. The CDR3 nucleotides read TGCGCCAGCAGCTTACTGCGGGAGAACGAGCAGTACTTC.

The chain carries TRBV6-5 and TRBJ1-4, with 9 nucleotides matching TRBD1. V shed 4 bases, J shed 7 bases, and the junction held 10 bases outside the gene matches. From germline, CDR1 is MNHEY and CDR2 SVGAGI. The length of the CDR3 is 16 residues. The CDR3, as DNA: TGTGCCAGCAGTTCGAGTACTCCGGGACAGGGTGAAAAACTGTTTTTT. Its translation: CASSSSTPGQGEKLFF.

V and J are TRBV6-6 and TRBJ2-5, with a possible D match to TRBD2 (6 bases). With the DNA end fitting TRBJ2-7 better, the J assignment may be wrong. In germline, CDR1 is MNHNY, CDR2 SVGAGI (reference sequence). The CDR3 length is 16 residues. CDR3 loop: CASSYALAKDSYEQYF. The CDR3 region has the DNA TGTGCCAGCAGTTACGCCCTAGCGAAAGACTCCTACGAGCAGTACTTC.

This chain joins TRBV28 and TRBJ2-7, with TRBD1 matching over 7 bases. V shed 2 bases and J 5 bases; nucleotides not matched to a gene: 9. This CDR3 contains 15 residues. Germline V lookup: CDR1 MDHEN, CDR2 SYDVKM. CDR3 sequence: CASSLLRQGGDEQYF. The CDR3 bases are TGTGCCAGCAGTTTACTCCGACAGGGTGGCGACGAGCAGTACTTC.

This clone was found a few times. This sequence joins TRBV4-1 and TRBJ1-2, with D possibly TRBD1 on 5 matching bases. V was trimmed by 6 bases and J by 8 bases, leaving 22 bases between them. Germline CDR1 is MGHRA and CDR2 is YSYEKL. CDR3 length equals 15 residues. CDR3 region: CASRHPPAGTRGYTF. As DNA, the CDR3 is TGCGCCAGCAGACATCCCCCAGCAGGGACTCGGGGCTACACCTTC.

The chain employs TRBV14 and TRBJ1-1, with a possible D match to TRBD1 (5 bases). Germline V gene data show CDR1 as SGHDN and CDR2 as FVKESK. The V and J ends lost 5 bases and 0 bases respectively, with 19 bases between them. The CDR3 covers 17 residues. DNA of the CDR3: TGTGCCAGCAGCGCCAGACGATCCAGGGTCATGAACACTGAAGCTTTCTTT. This sequence encodes CASSARRSRVMNTEAFF. Together with reference TRBV14 and TRBJ1-1, the CDR3 gives the full variable domain: EAGVTQFPSHSVIEKGQTVTLRCDPISGHDNLYWYRRVMGKEIKFLLHFVKESKQDESGMPNNRFLAERTGGTYSTLKVQPAELEDSGVYFCASSARRSRVMNTEAFFGQGTRLTVV.

This clone has a handful of counts. V and J are TRBV11-3 and TRBJ1-5; 9 nucleotides match TRBD1. Germline CDR1 is SGHNT and CDR2 is YENEEA. V trimming: 4 bases; J trimming: 2 bases; junction bases outside the gene matches: 3. CDR3 length: 15 amino acids. The CDR3 DNA reads TGTGCCAGCAGCTCCCGGGACAGGGGCAATCAGCCCCAGCATTTT. Amino acids: CASSSRDRGNQPQHF.

About this clone: Other DNA sequences from this sample encode an identical CDR3 as well. J is TRBJ2-7 and V is TRBV30, with 7 nucleotides matching TRBD1. This CDR3 spans 13 amino acids. CDR1 GTSNPN and CDR2 SVGIG come from the germline V gene (reference sequence). V trimming: 5 bases; J trimming: 4 bases; junction bases outside the gene matches: 8. This chain's CDR3 is CAWGVTGVYEQYF. CDR3 coding DNA: TGTGCCTGGGGGGTCACAGGGGTGTACGAGCAGTACTTC.

This rearrangement joins TRBV5-5 to TRBJ1-5, with D uncertain. This CDR3 is built from 15 residues. Trimming took off 1 base at V and 4 bases at J, with 12 bases between the two ends. The germline V gene has CDR1 SGHKS and CDR2 YYEKEE (reference sequence). Written as DNA, the CDR3 is TGTGCCAGCAGCTTGCTGGAACAGATAAATCAGCCCCAGCATTTT. This translates into CASSLLEQINQPQHF.

The rearrangement joins TRBV25-1 to TRBJ2-2; no firm D call. The ends were cut back, 6 bases at V and 5 bases at J, with 4 bases in the middle. Germline V gene data show CDR1 as MGHDK and CDR2 as SYGVNS. CDR3 length: 11 residues. For the CDR3, the DNA is TGTGCCAGCAGGACAACCGGGGAGCTGTTTTTT. Translation gives CASRTTGELFF.

This clone was counted a single time. The chain is built from TRBV30 and TRBJ2-1; 7 nucleotides line up with TRBD1. V shed 2 bases, J shed 2 bases, and the junction held 18 bases outside the gene matches. Germline CDR1 and CDR2: GTSNPN and SVGIG (reference sequence). The CDR3 has 19 amino acids. CDR3 DNA sequence: TGTGCCTGGAGTCCACTCGCGAAGGGGGCCCGAAACCCCTACAATGAGCAGTTCTTC. This translates into CAWSPLAKGARNPYNEQFF. The complete variable domain, with remaining parts taken from reference TRBV30 and TRBJ2-1, reads SQTIHQWPATLVQPVGSPLSLECTVEGTSNPNLYWYRQAAGRGLQLLFYSVGIGQISSEVPQNLSASRPQDRQFILSSKKLLLSDSGFYLCAWSPLAKGARNPYNEQFFGPGTRLTVL.

CDR3 protein: CAWSFSYNEQFF. Here the CDR3 DNA reads TGTGCCTGGAGTTTTAGCTACAATGAGCAGTTCTTC. This chain joins TRBV30 and TRBJ2-1; D is unclear. CDR3 length: 12 amino acids. V was trimmed by 2 bases and J by 3 bases, leaving 5 bases between them. Germline V gene lookup returns CDR1 GTSNPN and CDR2 SVGIG (reference sequence).

The gene calls are TRBV19 and TRBJ1-2, with 7 bases aligning to TRBD1. The V gene end was trimmed by 3 bases and the J gene end by 3 bases; junction bases not matched to a gene: 13. Per the germline V gene, CDR1 is LNHDA and CDR2 is SQIVND (reference sequence). This CDR3 spans 17 amino acids. This CDR3 reads CASSIRRDSPPDYGYTF. The CDR3 nucleotides read TGTGCCAGTAGTATCAGGCGGGACAGCCCTCCAGACTATGGCTACACCTTC. The full variable domain, in which reference TRBV19 and TRBJ1-2 provide the parts outside the CDR3, is DGGITQSPKYLFRKEGQNVTLSCEQNLNHDAMYWYRQDPGQGLRLIYYSQIVNDFQKGDIAEGYSVSREKKESFPLTVTSAQKNPTAFYLCASSIRRDSPPDYGYTFGSGTRLTVV.

With regard to this clone: Other DNA sequences from this sample encode an identical CDR3 as well. V gene TRBV19 combines with J gene TRBJ1-2; no clear D. CDR1 is LNHDA, CDR2 SQIVND, per germline (reference sequence). CDR3 length: 12 residues. V was trimmed by 3 bases and J by 4 bases, leaving 6 bases between them. In nucleotides, the CDR3 is TGTGCCAGTAGTATCAGTGGCTATGGCTACACCTTC. Protein product: CASSISGYGYTF.

This rearrangement joins TRBV27 to TRBJ2-3, with 9 bases identical to TRBD2. Germline V gives CDR1 MNHEY, CDR2 SMNVEV (reference sequence). V gave up 5 bases and J gave up 0 bases; unmatched junction bases: 12. The CDR3 has 18 residues. CDR3 loop: CASSPGLANSSSTDTQYF. The CDR3, as DNA: TGTGCCAGCAGTCCCGGACTAGCGAATAGTTCTAGCACAGATACGCAGTATTTT.

The J gene is TRBJ2-1, the V gene TRBV10-3; TRBD2 matches at 7 bases. Germline CDR1 ENHRY, CDR2 SYGVKD. The CDR3 has 15 residues. The ends lost 7 bases at V and 4 bases at J; junction bases unmatched: 10. The CDR3 is CAITPEGTKYNEQFF. The DNA for the CDR3 is TGTGCCATCACCCCGGAAGGGACTAAATACAATGAGCAGTTCTTC.

V is TRBV4-1 and J is TRBJ2-2; 7 bases line up with TRBD1. Germline CDR1 MGHRA, CDR2 YSYEKL. V lost 4 bases, J lost 2 bases, and 7 bases stayed unmatched. The CDR3 covers 16 residues. DNA of the CDR3: TGCGCCAGCAGCCGTGCCACAGGGGCAAACACCGGGGAGCTGTTTTTT. It is translated as CASSRATGANTGELFF.

The chain combines TRBV10-2 with TRBJ2-7; 11 bases map to TRBD2. The CDR3 runs to 15 residues. The V and J ends lost 3 bases and 1 base, in that order; junction bases with no gene match: 2. Germline V gene lookup returns CDR1 WSHSY and CDR2 SAAADI. CDR3 in amino acids: CASSDRLAGSYEQYF. CDR3 bases: TGCGCCAGCAGTGACAGACTAGCGGGATCCTACGAGCAGTACTTC.

V usage is TRBV9 and J usage is TRBJ2-2; weak D call: TRBD1 (6 bases). The CDR3 has 15 residues. CDR1 and CDR2 from the germline V gene are SGDLS and YYNGEE. The V end was cut by 4 bases, the J end by 0 bases, with 10 bases between. CDR3 coding DNA: TGTGCCAGCAGCTTCCGGACAGCGAACACCGGGGAGCTGTTTTTT. This encodes CASSFRTANTGELFF.

The J gene is TRBJ2-7, the V gene TRBV15; D call uncertain. The V gene lost 4 bases and the J gene lost 1 base, with 8 bases spanning the gap. Germline V gene lookup returns CDR1 LNHNV and CDR2 YYDKDF (reference sequence). This CDR3 has 13 amino acids. Written as DNA, the CDR3 is TGTGCCACCAGCAAAGACGTGTCCTACGAGCAGTACTTC. Its protein product is CATSKDVSYEQYF.

In this sample, this clone turned up once. The CDR3 loop reads CASSEYRGGARNEAFF. Here the CDR3 DNA reads TGTGCCAGCAGTGAATATCGGGGGGGCGCGCGGAATGAAGCTTTCTTT. The chain combines TRBV25-1 with TRBJ1-1; D might be TRBD1 (6 bases). The CDR3 has 16 residues. The germline V gene has CDR1 MGHDK and CDR2 SYGVNS. The V gene lost 0 bases and the J gene lost 7 bases, with 18 bases spanning the gap.

The V and J genes are TRBV5-1 and TRBJ2-7, with 11 bases matching TRBD2. Trimming at V came to 0 bases and at J to 2 bases, leaving 4 bases not matched to a gene. This CDR3 comprises 16 residues. Germline CDR1 is SGHRS and CDR2 is YFSETQ. CDR3 sequence: CASSLGLAGGTYEQYF. CDR3 nucleotide sequence: TGCGCCAGCAGCTTGGGCCTAGCGGGAGGTACCTACGAGCAGTACTTC. The full variable domain, completed using reference TRBV5-1 and TRBJ2-7, is KAGVTQTPRYLIKTRGQQVTLSCSPISGHRSVSWYQQTPGQGLQFLFEYFSETQRNKGNFPGRFSGRQFSNSRSEMNVSTLELGDSALYLCASSLGLAGGTYEQYFGPGTRLTVT.

This chain joins TRBV29-1 and TRBJ2-5, with 9 positions matching TRBD1. Germline assignment: CDR1 SQVTM and CDR2 ANQGSEA. CDR3 length: 13 residues. With V trimmed by 4 bases and J by 3 bases, 3 bases remained unmatched. The DNA for the CDR3 is TGCAGCGTTGCGGACAGGGGTAAAGAGACCCAGTACTTC. Translation: CSVADRGKETQYF.

The J gene is TRBJ2-1, the V gene TRBV28; 12 bases agree with TRBD2. CDR1 is MDHEN and CDR2 is SYDVKM in the germline V gene. The CDR3 has 17 residues. The trim removed 4 bases at V and 7 bases at J, leaving 11 bases unmatched. Written as DNA, the CDR3 is TGTGCCAGCAGTTCCCGAGCGGCTAGCGGGAGGGGGAATGAGCAGTTCTTC. This translates into CASSSRAASGRGNEQFF. Variable domain in full (rest from reference TRBV28 and TRBJ2-1): DVKVTQSSRYLVKRTGEKVFLECVQDMDHENMFWYRQDPGLGLRLIYFSYDVKMKEKGDIPEGYSVSREKKERFSLILESASTNQTSMYLCASSSRAASGRGNEQFFGPGTRLTVL.

V and J are TRBV18 and TRBJ2-2, with D uncertain. The germline V gene encodes CDR1 KGHSH and CDR2 LQKENI. V dropped 10 bases and J dropped 6 bases, with 9 bases sitting between them. This CDR3 region has 11 residues. The CDR3 is CATQLSGELFF. The CDR3 coding sequence is TGTGCCACCCAGTTATCCGGGGAGCTGTTTTTT.